This TCR beta chain comes out of a study of T cells in Graves' hyperthyroidism and ophthalmopathy. Study in general: Once the initial diagnosis was made, peripheral blood was obtained before any treatment.

RNA transcripts served as the template for amplifying TCR beta CDR3 regions. HTBI primers drove first-round RT-PCR of the TCR CDR3. TCRdb called the multiplex PCR reads again in MiXCR, with one record for every CDR3 protein. Of fewer than 550,000 distinct CDR3 sequences in the sample, around a quarter were seen once. Pregnant or lactating patients were excluded, as were those with uncontrolled infection or other autoimmune disease. This CDR3 spans 19 amino acids. V lost 1 base to trimming and J lost 7 bases; unmatched junction nucleotides: 19. Germline CDR1 is KGHSH and CDR2 is LQKENI. As regards this clonotype: Its antigen is not identified.

General study findings and limits: The model's output predicted ophthalmopathy at a median of roughly seven months prior to onset.

What was sequenced was blood. The chain uses TRBV18 and TRBJ1-2, with 9 nucleotides matching TRBD1. This TCR came from a woman in her thirties with Graves' ophthalmopathy. The DNA for the CDR3 is TGTGCCAGCTCACCACTTCCCGGGACAGGGTATCTGTCTCGAGGTGGCTACACCTTC. As protein: CASSPLPGTGYLSRGGYTF.